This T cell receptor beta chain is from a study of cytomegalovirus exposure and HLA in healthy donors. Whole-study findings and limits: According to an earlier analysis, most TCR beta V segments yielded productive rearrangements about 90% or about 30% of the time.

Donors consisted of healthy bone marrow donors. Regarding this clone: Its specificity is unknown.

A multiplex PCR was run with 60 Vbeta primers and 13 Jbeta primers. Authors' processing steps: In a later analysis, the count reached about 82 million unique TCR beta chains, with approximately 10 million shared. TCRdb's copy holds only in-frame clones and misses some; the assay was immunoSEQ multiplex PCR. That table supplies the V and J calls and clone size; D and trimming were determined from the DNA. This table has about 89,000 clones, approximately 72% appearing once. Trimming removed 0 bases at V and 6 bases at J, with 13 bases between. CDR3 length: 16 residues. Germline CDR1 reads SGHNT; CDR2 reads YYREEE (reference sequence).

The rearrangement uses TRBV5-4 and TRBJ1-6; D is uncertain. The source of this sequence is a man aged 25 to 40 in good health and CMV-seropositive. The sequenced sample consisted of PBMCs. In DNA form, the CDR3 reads TGTGCCAGCAGCTTGGAACTACCGTCGGGTAATTCACCCCTCCACTTT. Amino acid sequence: CASSLELPSGNSPLHF.